Listed here are 5 T cell receptor beta chains from one sample, sequenced in a study of blood T cell repertoires in COVID-19 (dated by TCRdb to 2018 to 2021). Library method: the immunoSEQ multiplex PCR assay. In its TCRdb copy, this immuneACCESS table keeps in-frame sequences only and misses some clones. Where compared with another copy, unresolved V genes explain less than half of these, and the others have no known cause. The sample table holds 200,000 to 250,000 clones, of which roughly 79% were seen once. The ten largest clones capture under 2% of the sample. The sequencing sample was made of peripheral blood. These receptors came from a woman over 75 with acute or convalescent COVID-19.

CDR3 sequence (DNA): TGTGCCAGCGGTAGGACTGCTGCCGAAAAACTGTTTTTT. Translation gives CASGRTAAEKLFF. The chain is built from TRBV6-6 and TRBJ1-4; D not resolved. V shed 8 bases and J shed 8 bases, with 15 bases lying between them. The CDR3 spans 13 residues. CDR1 and CDR2 from the germline V gene are MNHNY and SVGAGI (reference sequence).

The CDR3 sequence is CASSLRDSYTEAFF. The CDR3 coding sequence is TGCGCCAGCAGCCTGCGGGACAGCTACACTGAAGCTTTCTTT. This rearrangement joins TRBV4-1 to TRBJ1-1, with 7 nucleotides matching TRBD1. J was trimmed by 3 bases and V by 4 bases; bases with no gene match: 5. This CDR3 is built from 14 residues. The germline gives CDR1 MGHRA, CDR2 YSYEKL.

The chain links TRBV19 to TRBJ1-3, with 8 positions matching TRBD1. This CDR3 is built from 14 residues. Trimming at V came to 6 bases and at J to 5 bases, leaving 6 bases not matched to a gene. Germline V lookup: CDR1 LNHDA, CDR2 SQIVND (reference sequence). Here the CDR3 reads CASRSAGGRNTIYF. CDR3 DNA: TGTGCCAGTAGATCAGCAGGGGGCCGAAACACCATATATTTT. The whole variable domain, remainder taken from reference TRBV19 and TRBJ1-3, is DGGITQSPKYLFRKEGQNVTLSCEQNLNHDAMYWYRQDPGQGLRLIYYSQIVNDFQKGDIAEGYSVSREKKESFPLTVTSAQKNPTAFYLCASRSAGGRNTIYFGEGSWLTVV.

This clone was detected only once. The chain uses TRBV28 and TRBJ1-1; D might be TRBD1 (5 bases). There are 15 residues in the CDR3. The germline V and J ends were trimmed by 4 bases and 5 bases, with 17 bases remaining between them. Germline CDR1 reads MDHEN; CDR2 reads SYDVKM. The DNA of the CDR3 is TGTGCCAGCAGTTCCCTCTTCGGGGGGTGGACTGAAGCTTTCTTT. Translating it yields CASSSLFGGWTEAFF.

The chain recombines TRBV10-3 with TRBJ2-2; 9 positions match TRBD1. Germline-derived CDR1 and CDR2 are ENHRY and SYGVKD. The CDR3 consists of 18 residues. After removal of 6 bases from V and 2 bases from J, the junction contained 13 bases not matched to a gene. The CDR3 nucleotides are TGTGCCATCAGACAACAGGGGGCCTCACGAAATAACACCGGGGAGCTGTTTTTT. It codes for CAIRQQGASRNNTGELFF.